This T cell receptor beta chain was captured by sequencing in a study of T cells in Graves' hyperthyroidism and ophthalmopathy. Amplified TCR beta CDR3 regions derived from RNA transcripts. HTBI primers were used for first-round RT-PCR of the TCR CDR3. MiXCR, run by TCRdb on the multiplex PCR reads, gives a single entry per CDR3 protein. The data contain about 600,000 distinct CDR3 sequences, 16% of them singletons. Trimming at V came to 6 bases and at J to 3 bases, leaving 9 bases not matched to a gene. Germline V lookup: CDR1 LNHDA, CDR2 SQIVND (reference sequence). The CDR3 is 16 amino acids. J is TRBJ1-5 and V is TRBV19, with 9 bases that match TRBD1. The TCR originated in a woman aged 40 to 49 with Graves' ophthalmopathy. The sequenced material came from blood. The CDR3 DNA follows: TGTGCCAGTAGCAAACAGGGGGCGCATAACAATCAGCCCCAGCATTTT. Encoded protein: CASSKQGAHNNQPQHF. Full variable domain (outside the CDR3, taken from reference TRBV19 and TRBJ1-5): DGGITQSPKYLFRKEGQNVTLSCEQNLNHDAMYWYRQDPGQGLRLIYYSQIVNDFQKGDIAEGYSVSREKKESFPLTVTSAQKNPTAFYLCASSKQGAHNNQPQHFGDGTRLSIL.